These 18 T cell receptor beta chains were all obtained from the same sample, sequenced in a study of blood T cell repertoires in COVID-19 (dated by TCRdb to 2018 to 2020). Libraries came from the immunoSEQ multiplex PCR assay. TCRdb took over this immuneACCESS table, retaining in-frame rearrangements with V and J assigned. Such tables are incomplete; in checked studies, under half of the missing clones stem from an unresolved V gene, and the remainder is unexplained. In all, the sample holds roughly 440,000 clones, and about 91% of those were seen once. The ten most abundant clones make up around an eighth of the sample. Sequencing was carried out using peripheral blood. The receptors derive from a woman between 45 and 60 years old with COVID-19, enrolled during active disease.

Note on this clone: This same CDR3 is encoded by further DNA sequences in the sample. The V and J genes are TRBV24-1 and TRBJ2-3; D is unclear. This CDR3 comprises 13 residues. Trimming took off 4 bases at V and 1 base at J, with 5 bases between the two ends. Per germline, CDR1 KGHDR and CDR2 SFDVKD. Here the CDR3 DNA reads TGTGCCACCAGTGACACAGGCACAGATACGCAGTATTTT. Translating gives CATSDTGTDTQYF.

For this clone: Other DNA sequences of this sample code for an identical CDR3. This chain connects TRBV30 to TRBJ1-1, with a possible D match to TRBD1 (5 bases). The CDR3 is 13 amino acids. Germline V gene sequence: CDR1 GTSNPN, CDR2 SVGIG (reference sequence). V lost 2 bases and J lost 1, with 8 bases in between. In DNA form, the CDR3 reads TGTGCCTGGAGTAGGGGATCGAACACTGAAGCTTTCTTT. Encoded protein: CAWSRGSNTEAFF.

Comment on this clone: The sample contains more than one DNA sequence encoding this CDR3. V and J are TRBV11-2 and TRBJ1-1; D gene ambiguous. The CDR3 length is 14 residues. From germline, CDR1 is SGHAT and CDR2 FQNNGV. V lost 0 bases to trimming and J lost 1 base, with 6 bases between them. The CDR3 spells CASSLEAGNTEAFF. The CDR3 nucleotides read TGTGCCAGCAGCTTAGAAGCCGGGAACACTGAAGCTTTCTTT. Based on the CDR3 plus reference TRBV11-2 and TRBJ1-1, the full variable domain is EAGVAQSPRYKIIEKRQSVAFWCNPISGHATLYWYQQILGQGPKLLIQFQNNGVVDDSQLPKDRFSAERLKGVDSTLKIQPAKLEDSAVYLCASSLEAGNTEAFFGQGTRLTVV.

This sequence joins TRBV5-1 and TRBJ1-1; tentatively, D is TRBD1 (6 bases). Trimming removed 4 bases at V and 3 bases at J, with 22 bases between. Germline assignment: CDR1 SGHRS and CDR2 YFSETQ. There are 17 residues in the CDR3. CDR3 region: CASSVKGQTKWDTEAFF. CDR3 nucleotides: TGCGCCAGCAGCGTCAAAGGACAGACAAAATGGGACACTGAAGCTTTCTTT. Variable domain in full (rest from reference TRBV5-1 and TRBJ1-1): KAGVTQTPRYLIKTRGQQVTLSCSPISGHRSVSWYQQTPGQGLQFLFEYFSETQRNKGNFPGRFSGRQFSNSRSEMNVSTLELGDSALYLCASSVKGQTKWDTEAFFGQGTRLTVV.

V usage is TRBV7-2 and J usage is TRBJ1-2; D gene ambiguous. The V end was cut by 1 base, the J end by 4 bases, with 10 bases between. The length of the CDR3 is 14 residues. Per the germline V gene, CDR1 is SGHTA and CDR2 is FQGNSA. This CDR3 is CASSLEGEPYGYTF. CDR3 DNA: TGTGCCAGCAGCTTAGAGGGAGAACCCTATGGCTACACCTTC.

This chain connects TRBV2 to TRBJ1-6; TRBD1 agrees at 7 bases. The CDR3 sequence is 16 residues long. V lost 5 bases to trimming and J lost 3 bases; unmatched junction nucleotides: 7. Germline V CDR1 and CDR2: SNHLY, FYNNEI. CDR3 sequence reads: CASSYTGADYNSPLHF. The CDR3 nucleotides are TGTGCCAGCAGTTATACAGGGGCAGACTATAATTCACCCCTCCACTTT.

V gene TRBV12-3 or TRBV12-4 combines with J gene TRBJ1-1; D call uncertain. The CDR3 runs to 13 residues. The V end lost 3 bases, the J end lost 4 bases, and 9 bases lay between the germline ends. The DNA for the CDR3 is TGTGCCAGCAGTTTTGACACCGTCACTGAAGCTTTCTTT. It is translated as CASSFDTVTEAFF.

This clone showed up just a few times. CDR3 coding DNA: TGTGCCAGCAGCTTCGGGACAGATCAGCCCCAGCATTTT. It encodes CASSFGTDQPQHF. This chain uses TRBV5-6 with TRBJ1-5, with TRBD1 matching 7 bases. This CDR3 spans 13 amino acids. Germline V gene data show CDR1 as SGHDT and CDR2 as YYEEEE. Losses at the gene ends were 2 bases for V and 5 bases for J; bases not matched to a gene: 1.

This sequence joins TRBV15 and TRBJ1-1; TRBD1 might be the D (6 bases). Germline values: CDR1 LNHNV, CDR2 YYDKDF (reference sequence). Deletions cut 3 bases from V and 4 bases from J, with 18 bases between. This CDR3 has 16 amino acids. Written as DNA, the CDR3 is TGTGCCACCAGCAGGGGAGGGGGGATCGGGAGCACTGAAGCTTTCTTT. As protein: CATSRGGGIGSTEAFF.

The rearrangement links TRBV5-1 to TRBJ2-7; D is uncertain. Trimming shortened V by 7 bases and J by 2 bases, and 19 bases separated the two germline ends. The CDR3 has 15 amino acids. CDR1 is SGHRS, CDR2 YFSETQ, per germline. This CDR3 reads CASAMSAENPYEQYF. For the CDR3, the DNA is TGCGCCAGCGCCATGAGTGCGGAAAACCCCTACGAGCAGTACTTC.

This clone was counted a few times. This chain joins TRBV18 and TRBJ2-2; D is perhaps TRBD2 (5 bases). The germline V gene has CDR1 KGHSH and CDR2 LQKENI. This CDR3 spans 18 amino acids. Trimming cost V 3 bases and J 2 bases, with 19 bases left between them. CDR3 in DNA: TGTGCCAGCTCACCTCTGACTCCCGAAGGAGGTAACACCGGGGAGCTGTTTTTT. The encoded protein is CASSPLTPEGGNTGELFF.

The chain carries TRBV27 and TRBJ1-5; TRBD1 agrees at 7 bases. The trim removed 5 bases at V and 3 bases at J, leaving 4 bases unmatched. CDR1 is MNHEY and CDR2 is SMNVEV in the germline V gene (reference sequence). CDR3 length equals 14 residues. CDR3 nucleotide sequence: TGTGCCAGCAGTCAACAGGGGCCCAATCAGCCCCAGCATTTT. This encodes CASSQQGPNQPQHF.

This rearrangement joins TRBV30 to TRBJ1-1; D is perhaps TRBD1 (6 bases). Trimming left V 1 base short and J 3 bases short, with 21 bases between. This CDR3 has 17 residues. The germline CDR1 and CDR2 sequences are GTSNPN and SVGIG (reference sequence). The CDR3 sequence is CAWSEGRVGGHYTEAFF. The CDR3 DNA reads TGTGCCTGGAGTGAGGGCAGGGTCGGGGGGCACTACACTGAAGCTTTCTTT.

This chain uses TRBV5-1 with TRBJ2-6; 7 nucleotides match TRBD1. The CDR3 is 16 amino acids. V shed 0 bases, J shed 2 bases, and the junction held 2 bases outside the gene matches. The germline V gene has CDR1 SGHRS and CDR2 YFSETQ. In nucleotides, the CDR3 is TGCGCCAGCAGCTTGGGAACAGGGGCTGGGGCCAACGTCCTGACTTTC. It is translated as CASSLGTGAGANVLTF.

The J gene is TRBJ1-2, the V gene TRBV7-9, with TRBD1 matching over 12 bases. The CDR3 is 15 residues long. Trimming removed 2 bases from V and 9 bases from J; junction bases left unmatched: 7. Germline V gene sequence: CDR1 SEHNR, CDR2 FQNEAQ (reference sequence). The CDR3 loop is CASSLTGQGARSYTF. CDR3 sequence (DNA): TGTGCCAGCAGCTTAACGGGACAGGGGGCGAGGAGCTACACCTTC.

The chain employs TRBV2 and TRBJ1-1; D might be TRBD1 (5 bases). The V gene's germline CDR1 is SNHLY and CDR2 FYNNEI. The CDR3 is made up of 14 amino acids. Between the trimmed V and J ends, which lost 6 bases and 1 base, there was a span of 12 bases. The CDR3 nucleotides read TGTGCCAGCAGAGCCCGACAGACGAACACTGAAGCTTTCTTT. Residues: CASRARQTNTEAFF.

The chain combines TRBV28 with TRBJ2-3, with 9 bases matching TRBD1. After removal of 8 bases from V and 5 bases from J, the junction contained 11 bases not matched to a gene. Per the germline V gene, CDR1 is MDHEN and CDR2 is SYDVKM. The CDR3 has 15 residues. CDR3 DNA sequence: TGTGCCAGCCTTGCCTACAGGGGGCAGCGAGATACGCAGTATTTT. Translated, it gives CASLAYRGQRDTQYF.

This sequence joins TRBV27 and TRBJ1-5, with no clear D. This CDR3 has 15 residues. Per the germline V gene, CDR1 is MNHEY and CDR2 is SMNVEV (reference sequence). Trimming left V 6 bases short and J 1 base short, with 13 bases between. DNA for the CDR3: TGTGCCAGCAGGTGGTCCGGAGGAAGCAATCAGCCCCAGCATTTT. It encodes CASRWSGGSNQPQHF.